The clone carrying this TCR beta chain was counted a few times. The CDR3 runs 13 residues. Per germline, CDR1 DFQATT and CDR2 SNEGSKA (reference sequence). Trimming removed 6 bases from V and 0 bases from J, with 9 bases in between. TCRdb analysed the RT-PCR reads with MiXCR anew, one entry per CDR3 protein. The table has 550,000 to 750,000 distinct CDR3 sequences, approximately 15% seen once. V and J are TRBV20-1 and TRBJ1-3; D is perhaps TRBD1 (5 bases). The sequence was collected from a female donor in good health, serving as a healthy control. The sequencing sample was made of memory CD4+ T cells from blood. CDR3 sequence reads: CSALDNSGNTIYF. The DNA for the CDR3 is TGCAGTGCCCTGGACAACTCTGGAAACACCATATATTTT.